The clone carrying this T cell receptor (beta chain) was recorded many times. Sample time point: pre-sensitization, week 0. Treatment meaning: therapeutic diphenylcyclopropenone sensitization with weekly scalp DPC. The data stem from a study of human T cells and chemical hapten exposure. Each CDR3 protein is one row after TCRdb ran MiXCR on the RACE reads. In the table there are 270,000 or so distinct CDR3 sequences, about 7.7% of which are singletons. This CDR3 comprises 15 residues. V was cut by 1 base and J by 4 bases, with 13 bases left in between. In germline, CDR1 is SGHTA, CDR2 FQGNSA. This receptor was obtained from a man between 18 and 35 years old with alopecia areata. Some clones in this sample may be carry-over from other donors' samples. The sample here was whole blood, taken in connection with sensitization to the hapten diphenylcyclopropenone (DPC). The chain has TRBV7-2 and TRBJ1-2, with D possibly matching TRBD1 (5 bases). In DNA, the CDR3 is TGTGCCAGCAGCTTAGGGGGCAGCAGCCTCTATGGCTACACCTTC. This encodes CASSLGGSSLYGYTF.